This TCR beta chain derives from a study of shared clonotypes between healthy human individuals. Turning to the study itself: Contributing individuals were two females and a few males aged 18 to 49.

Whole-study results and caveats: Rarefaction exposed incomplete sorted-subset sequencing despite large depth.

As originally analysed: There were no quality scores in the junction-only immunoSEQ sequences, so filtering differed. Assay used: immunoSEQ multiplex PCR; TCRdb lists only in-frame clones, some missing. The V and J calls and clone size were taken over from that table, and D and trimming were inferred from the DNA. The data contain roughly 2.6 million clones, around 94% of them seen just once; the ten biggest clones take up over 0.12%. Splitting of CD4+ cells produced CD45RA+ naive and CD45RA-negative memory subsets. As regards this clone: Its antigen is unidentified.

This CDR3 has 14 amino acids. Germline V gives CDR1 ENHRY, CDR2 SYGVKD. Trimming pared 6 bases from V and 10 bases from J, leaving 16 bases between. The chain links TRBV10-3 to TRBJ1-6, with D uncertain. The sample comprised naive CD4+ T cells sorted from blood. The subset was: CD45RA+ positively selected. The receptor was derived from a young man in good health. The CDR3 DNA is TGTGCCATCAGGAGCGGCCAGATCGGCTCACCCCTCCACTTT. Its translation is CAIRSGQIGSPLHF.